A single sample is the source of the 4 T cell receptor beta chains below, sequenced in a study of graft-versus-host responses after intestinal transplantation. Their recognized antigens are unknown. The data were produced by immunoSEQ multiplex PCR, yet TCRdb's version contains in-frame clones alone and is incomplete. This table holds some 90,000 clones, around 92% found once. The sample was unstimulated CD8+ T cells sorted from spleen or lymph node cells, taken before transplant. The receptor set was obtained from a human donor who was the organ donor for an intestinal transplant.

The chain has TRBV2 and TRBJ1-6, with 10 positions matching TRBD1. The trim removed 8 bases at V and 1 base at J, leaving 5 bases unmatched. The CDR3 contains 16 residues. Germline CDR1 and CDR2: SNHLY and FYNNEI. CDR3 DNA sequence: TGTGCCAGCGCCGCGGGACAGGGGTCCTATAATTCACCCCTCCACTTT. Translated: CASAAGQGSYNSPLHF.

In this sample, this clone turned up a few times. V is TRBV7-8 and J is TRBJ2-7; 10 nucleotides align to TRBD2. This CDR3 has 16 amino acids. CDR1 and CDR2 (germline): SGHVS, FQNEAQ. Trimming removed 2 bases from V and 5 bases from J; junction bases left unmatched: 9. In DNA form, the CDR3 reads TGTGCCAGCAGCTTATTTGTAGCGGGGGGTATCGACGAGCAGTACTTC. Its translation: CASSLFVAGGIDEQYF.

The CDR3 sequence: CASSLTGGANEAFF. The CDR3 DNA reads TGTGCCAGCAGTTTAACAGGGGGGGCTAATGAAGCTTTCTTT. V is TRBV27 and J is TRBJ1-1; TRBD1 aligns across 8 bases. The CDR3 is 14 amino acids. Germline V gene sequence: CDR1 MNHEY, CDR2 SMNVEV (reference sequence). The J segment lost 7 bases and the V segment lost 2 bases, leaving 6 bases of the junction unmatched.

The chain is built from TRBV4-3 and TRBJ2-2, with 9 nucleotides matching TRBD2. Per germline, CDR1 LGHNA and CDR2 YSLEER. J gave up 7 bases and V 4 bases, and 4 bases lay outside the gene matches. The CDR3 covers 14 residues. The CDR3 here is CASSPGLAGGELFF. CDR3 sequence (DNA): TGCGCCAGCAGCCCGGGACTAGCAGGCGGGGAGCTGTTTTTT.